One sample yielded the 6 T cell receptor beta chains listed below, sequenced in a study of blood T cell repertoires in COVID-19 (TCRdb year 2020). Libraries were constructed by the immunoSEQ multiplex PCR assay. As stored in TCRdb, this immuneACCESS dataset retains in-frame rearrangements with V and J assigned. A fraction of the clones does not appear; measured against another copy, unresolved V genes explain less than half of the discrepancy, and the remainder lacks a known reason. The sample table records 390,000 or so clones; roughly 86% of these occur just once. About 9.4% of the sample is held by the ten biggest clonotypes. The sequenced sample was peripheral blood. These receptor sequences come from a woman aged 25 to 45 with COVID-19, enrolled during active disease.

The J gene is TRBJ2-7, the V gene TRBV6-2 or TRBV6-3; 9 nucleotides align to TRBD2. CDR1 is MNHEY, CDR2 SVGEGT, per germline. The CDR3 length is 16 residues. The J segment lost 2 bases and the V segment lost 2 bases, leaving 7 bases of the junction unmatched. CDR3 protein: CASSYTLAGATYEQYF. In DNA, the CDR3 is TGTGCCAGCAGTTACACCTTAGCGGGAGCCACCTACGAGCAGTACTTC.

This chain connects TRBV7-2 to TRBJ2-1, with D uncertain. Deletions cut 1 base from V and 3 bases from J, with 13 bases between. CDR3 length: 16 amino acids. Germline V gene data show CDR1 as SGHTA and CDR2 as FQGNSA. The CDR3 spells CASSLGWADRYNEQFF. The CDR3 DNA reads TGTGCCAGCAGCTTAGGCTGGGCCGACCGCTACAATGAGCAGTTCTTC.

The chain recombines TRBV7-2 with TRBJ1-3, with 8 bases identical to TRBD1. Germline V gene lookup returns CDR1 SGHTA and CDR2 FQGNSA. The CDR3 is made up of 16 amino acids. The V gene end was trimmed by 5 bases and the J gene end by 4 bases; junction bases not matched to a gene: 10. CDR3 nucleotide sequence: TGTGCCAGCAGCAGACAGACAGGGGCAGGGGGAAACACCATATATTTT. It yields the protein CASSRQTGAGGNTIYF.

The rearrangement uses TRBV28 and TRBJ2-3; 7 nucleotides align to TRBD1. This CDR3 region has 17 residues. J lost 2 bases, V lost 4 bases, and 12 bases had no gene match. CDR1 and CDR2 (germline): MDHEN, SYDVKM. The CDR3 coding sequence is TGTGCCAGCAGTTCATACGCCGGGACAGATTACACAGATACGCAGTATTTT. Translated, it gives CASSSYAGTDYTDTQYF. Based on the CDR3 plus reference TRBV28 and TRBJ2-3, the full variable domain is DVKVTQSSRYLVKRTGEKVFLECVQDMDHENMFWYRQDPGLGLRLIYFSYDVKMKEKGDIPEGYSVSREKKERFSLILESASTNQTSMYLCASSSYAGTDYTDTQYFGPGTRLTVL.

The rearrangement links TRBV28 to TRBJ2-1, with TRBD1 as a possible D gene (6 bases). The germline V gene has CDR1 MDHEN and CDR2 SYDVKM. The CDR3 loop spans 14 amino acids. The V gene lost 7 bases and the J gene lost 9 bases, with 19 bases spanning the gap. The CDR3 nucleotides read TGTGCCAGCACCCCCCTGGCAGGGGTCGGTGAGCAGTTCTTC. It specifies CASTPLAGVGEQFF.

This CDR3 reads CASSFAGTFGYEQYF. In DNA, the CDR3 is TGTGCCAGCAGCTTCGCCGGGACATTCGGGTACGAGCAGTACTTC. This sequence joins TRBV7-9 and TRBJ2-7, with a tentative D call TRBD1 (6 bases). The CDR3 totals 15 residues. In germline, CDR1 is SEHNR, CDR2 FQNEAQ (reference sequence). Trimming took 3 bases from V and 4 from J, leaving 16 bases between them.